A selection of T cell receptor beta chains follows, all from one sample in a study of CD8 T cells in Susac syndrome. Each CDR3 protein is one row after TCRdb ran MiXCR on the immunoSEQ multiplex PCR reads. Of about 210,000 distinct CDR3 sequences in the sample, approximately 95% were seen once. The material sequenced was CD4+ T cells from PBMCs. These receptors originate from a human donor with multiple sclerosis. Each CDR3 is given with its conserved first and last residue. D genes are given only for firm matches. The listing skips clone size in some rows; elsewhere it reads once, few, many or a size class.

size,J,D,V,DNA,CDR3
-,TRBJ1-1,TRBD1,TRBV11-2,TGTGCCAGCAGCTCCGGACAGGGGGGAGCTTTCTTT,CASSSGQGGAFF
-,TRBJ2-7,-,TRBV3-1,TGTGCCAGCAGCCAAGCAGGGAGAACCTACGAGCAGTACTTC,CASSQAGRTYEQYF
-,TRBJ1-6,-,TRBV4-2,TGTGCCAGCAGCCAAGAAGTCAACGCCGGCGGTGCACCCCTCCACTTT,CASSQEVNAGGAPLHF
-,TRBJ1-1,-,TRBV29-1,TGCAGCGTTGAGTACGGGCTGTTGGCTTTCTTT,CSVEYGLLAFF
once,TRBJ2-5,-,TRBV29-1,TGCAGCGTAGATAACAGGGTCCAAGAGACCCAGTACTTC,CSVDNRVQETQYF
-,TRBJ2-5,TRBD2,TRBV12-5,TGTGCTTCAGAGCTAGCGGGGGGTTTGGAGACCCAGTACTTC,CASELAGGLETQYF
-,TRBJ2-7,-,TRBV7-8,TGTGCCAGCAGCTTTCGGGTTCTTCGGTCCTACGAGCAGTACTTC,CASSFRVLRSYEQYF
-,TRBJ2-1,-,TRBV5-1,TGCGCCAGCAGCGTAGCCGGGCCCCGCCCCCTCTTC,CASSVAGPRPLF
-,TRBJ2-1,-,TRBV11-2,TGTGCCAGCACCCAATTCAATGAGCAGTTCTTC,CASTQFNEQFF
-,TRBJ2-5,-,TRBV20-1,TGCAGTGCTAGAGGTGACTCGGCTATGGGAGAGACCCAGTACTTC,CSARGDSAMGETQYF
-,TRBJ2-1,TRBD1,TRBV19,TGTGCCAGTAGTCTACAGACAGGGGCTAGGGGCAATGAGCAGTTCTTC,CASSLQTGARGNEQFF
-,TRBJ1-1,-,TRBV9,TGTGCCAGCAGCAAACGAGGACAGTCTAACACTGAAGCTTTCTTT,CASSKRGQSNTEAFF
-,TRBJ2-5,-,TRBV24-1,TGTGCCACCAGTGATGCATGGAAAGAGACCCAGTACTTC,CATSDAWKETQYF
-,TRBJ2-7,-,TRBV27,TGTGCCAGCAGTTCGAGGGGCCTTTACTCCGAGCAGTACTTC,CASSSRGLYSEQYF
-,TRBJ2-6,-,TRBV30,TGTGCCTGGAGTGTATGGAGGTCTGGGGCCAACGTCCTGACTTTC,CAWSVWRSGANVLTF
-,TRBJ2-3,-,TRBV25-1,TGTGCCAGCAGTGATAAGTCGATTAGCACAGATACGCAGTATTTT,CASSDKSISTDTQYF
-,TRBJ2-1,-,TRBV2,TGTGCCAGCAGTGAATTATGGGGGGCCTACAATGAGCAGTTCTTC,CASSELWGAYNEQFF